This T cell receptor beta chain was captured in a study of T cell responses to AZD1222 COVID-19 vaccine. Study observations and caveats: The CD4 TCRs associated with vaccination extended across spike and predominated at 160-218 and 743-854. Two AZD1222 administrations were followed by greater Spike-specific TCR breadth and depth. The donor cohort was predominantly white British with a female majority, and clonal diversity may have been underestimated.

Points on this clone: Its antigen is unknown.

The repertoire was sequenced with immunoSEQ multiplex PCR; TCRdb's copy has only in-frame clones and lacks some. The data contain about 160,000 clones, about 92% of them singletons. Germline V gives CDR1 SGHDT, CDR2 YYEEEE. V lost 5 bases, J lost 5 bases, and 8 bases stayed unmatched. The length of the CDR3 is 14 residues. The source of this sequence is an adult who received the AZD1222 COVID-19 vaccine. The chain employs TRBV5-6 and TRBJ1-1, with 8 positions matching TRBD1. The sequencing used peripheral blood, collected 28 days after the second AZD1222 dose. This CDR3 reads CASRSIRGRTEAFF. As DNA, the CDR3 is TGTGCCAGCAGATCTATCAGGGGGCGGACTGAAGCTTTCTTT.